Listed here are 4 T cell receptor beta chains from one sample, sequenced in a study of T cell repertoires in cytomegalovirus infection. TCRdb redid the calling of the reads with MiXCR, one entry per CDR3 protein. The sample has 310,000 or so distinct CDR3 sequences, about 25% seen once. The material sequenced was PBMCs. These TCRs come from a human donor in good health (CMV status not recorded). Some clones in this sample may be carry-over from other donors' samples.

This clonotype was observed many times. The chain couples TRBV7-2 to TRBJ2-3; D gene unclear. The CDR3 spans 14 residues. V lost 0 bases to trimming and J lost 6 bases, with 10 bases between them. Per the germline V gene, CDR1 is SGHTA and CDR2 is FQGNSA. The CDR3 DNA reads TGTGCCAGCAGCTTAGCTCAACACCCGGATACGCAGTATTTT. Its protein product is CASSLAQHPDTQYF.

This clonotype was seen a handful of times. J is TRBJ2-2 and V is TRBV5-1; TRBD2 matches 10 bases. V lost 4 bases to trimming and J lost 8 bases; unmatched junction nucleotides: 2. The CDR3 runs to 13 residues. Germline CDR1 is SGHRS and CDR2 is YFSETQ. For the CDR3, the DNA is TGCGCCAGCAGCACGGGACTAGCGGGGGAGCTGTTTTTT. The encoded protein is CASSTGLAGELFF.

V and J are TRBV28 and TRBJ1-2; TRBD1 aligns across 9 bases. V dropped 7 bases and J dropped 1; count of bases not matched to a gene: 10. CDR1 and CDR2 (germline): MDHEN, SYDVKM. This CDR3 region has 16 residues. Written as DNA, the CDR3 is TGTGCCAGCACGACAGGGGGTGCTCCCCTTAACTATGGCTACACCTTC. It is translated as CASTTGGAPLNYGYTF.

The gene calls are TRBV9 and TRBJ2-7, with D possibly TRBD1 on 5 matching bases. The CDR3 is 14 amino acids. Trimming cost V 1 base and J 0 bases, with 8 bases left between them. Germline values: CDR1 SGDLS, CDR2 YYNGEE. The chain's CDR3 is CASSVTDTSYEQYF. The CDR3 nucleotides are TGTGCCAGCAGCGTAACGGACACCTCCTACGAGCAGTACTTC. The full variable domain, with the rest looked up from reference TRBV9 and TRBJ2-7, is DSGVTQTPKHLITATGQRVTLRCSPRSGDLSVYWYQQSLDQGLQFLIQYYNGEERAKGNILERFSAQQFPDLHSELNLSSLELGDSALYFCASSVTDTSYEQYFGPGTRLTVT.